Listed below are T cell receptor beta chains from one sample, sequenced in a study of cytomegalovirus exposure and HLA in healthy donors. The table came from immunoSEQ multiplex PCR; TCRdb's copy has only in-frame clones and leaves some out. The profile covers about 210,000 clones, with 75% to 80% appearing a single time and less than 2% taken by the ten largest. Sequenced sample: PBMCs. The source of these receptors is a male donor in good health and CMV-seronegative. Both conserved end residues are part of each CDR3. A D gene is named only where the DNA matches it firmly. The size entry is marked missing in some rows and otherwise reads once, few, many or a size class.

TGTGCCAGCAGCGTCGAGCCCACAGATACGCAGTATTTT	CASSVEPTDTQYF	TRBV5-4	TRBJ2-3	NA	few
TGTGCCAGCTACGGGGATGGGGCCAACGTCCTGACTTTC	CASYGDGANVLTF	TRBV18	TRBJ2-6	NA	NA
TGCGCCAGCAGCACGACAGGGGGCGGCTATGGCTACACCTTC	CASSTTGGGYGYTF	TRBV5-1	TRBJ1-2	TRBD1	few
TGTGCCAGCAGCCCGACAGGGAGCTCCTACGAGCAGTACTTC	CASSPTGSSYEQYF	TRBV5-6	TRBJ2-7	TRBD1	NA
TGTGCCAGCAGTCCCCCCGGGACAGGGGCCTACGAGCAGTACTTC	CASSPPGTGAYEQYF	TRBV28	TRBJ2-7	TRBD1	NA
TGTGCCAGCAGCTCCCGACAGACCCACTATGGCTACACCTTC	CASSSRQTHYGYTF	TRBV7-8	TRBJ1-2	NA	NA
TGTGCCAGCAGCCTCACTAGCGGGAGCTCGTATATAGATACGCAGTATTTT	CASSLTSGSSYIDTQYF	TRBV9	TRBJ2-3	TRBD2	NA
TGCGCCAGCAGCTTGTTGACTAGCGGGAGTTTCACAGATACGCAGTATTTT	CASSLLTSGSFTDTQYF	TRBV5-1	TRBJ2-3	TRBD2	NA
TGTGCCAGCAGCTTTGGTCCTAGCGGGTTTCCAGATACGCAGTATTTT	CASSFGPSGFPDTQYF	TRBV7-2	TRBJ2-3	TRBD2	NA
TGTGCCAGCAGCCTGGACAGGGGCCACGAGCAGTACTTC	CASSLDRGHEQYF	TRBV7-2	TRBJ2-7	TRBD1	few
TGTGCCAGCAGCTTCGTGGGAGGGGGTAATGAGCAGTTCTTC	CASSFVGGGNEQFF	TRBV7-2	TRBJ2-1	NA	once
TGCAGCGCGAGGATTAGGAAACCGGGACAGGGATACCCCCAATTATGGTTCGAGCAGTACTTC	CSARIRKPGQGYPQLWFEQYF	TRBV29-1	TRBJ2-7	TRBD1	NA
TGTGCCAGCAGTAACCACAGGGTCCATGAGCAGTTCTTC	CASSNHRVHEQFF	TRBV6-5	TRBJ2-1	NA	NA
TGTGCCAGCAGTTTCCGGACTAGCGGGTTCTACGAGCAGTACTTC	CASSFRTSGFYEQYF	TRBV27	TRBJ2-7	TRBD2	NA
TGTGCCAGCAGTGCAACGACAGGGGGCGCTTTCACTGAAGCTTTCTTT	CASSATTGGAFTEAFF	TRBV6-1	TRBJ1-1	TRBD1	NA
TGTGCCAGCACCAACGGGCGGGGAAGGACCTACAATGAGCAGTTCTTC	CASTNGRGRTYNEQFF	TRBV7-3	TRBJ2-1	NA	once
TGTGCCAGCAGCCCTCCGGGACAGGGGTATGGCTACACCTTC	CASSPPGQGYGYTF	TRBV6-5	TRBJ1-2	TRBD1	NA
TGTGCCAGCACATTGGGGACAGGGTTCTTTCAGCCCCAGCATTTT	CASTLGTGFFQPQHF	TRBV28	TRBJ1-5	TRBD1	NA
TGTGCCAGCAGCGTAGGGGGACAGAGGAAACAAGAGACCCGGTACTTC	CASSVGGQRKQETRYF	TRBV9	TRBJ2-5	TRBD1	NA
TGTGCCTGGAGTGGGGGGACAGGGACCTACGAGCAGTACTTC	CAWSGGTGTYEQYF	TRBV30	TRBJ2-7	TRBD1	NA
TGTGCCAGCAGCATTCGGACTAGCGGGGGGGCAAGGGAGACCCAGTACTTC	CASSIRTSGGARETQYF	TRBV21-1	TRBJ2-5	NA	NA
TGTGCCAGCTCGACTTCCGGGACAGGGTCCTACGAGCAGTACTTC	CASSTSGTGSYEQYF	TRBV6-1	TRBJ2-7	TRBD1	NA
TGCGCCAGCAGCCCCCCCTCTTGGACAGGGGTCCGCTCTAGGGCCAACGTCCTGACTTTC	CASSPPSWTGVRSRANVLTF	TRBV5-1	TRBJ2-6	TRBD1	NA
TGCGCCAGCAGCTTCTATCGGCAGGATGGCTATGGCTACACCTTC	CASSFYRQDGYGYTF	TRBV5-1	TRBJ1-2	NA	NA
TGTGCCAGCAGCATGGACATTACGAACACCGGGGAGCTGTTTTTT	CASSMDITNTGELFF	TRBV5-4	TRBJ2-2	NA	NA
TGTGCCAGCAGCTTAGTGGGACTAGCGGGGCTCCACACAGATACGCAGTATTTT	CASSLVGLAGLHTDTQYF	TRBV7-9	TRBJ2-3	TRBD2	NA
TGTGCCAGCAGCCCAGAGGGATTTAACACTGAAGCTTTCTTT	CASSPEGFNTEAFF	TRBV5-4	TRBJ1-1	NA	NA
TGTGCCAGCAAACAGGGATGGCCCGGGGAGCTGTTTTTT	CASKQGWPGELFF	TRBV28	TRBJ2-2	NA	NA
TGTGCCAGCACCCGAGAGGTAGCGGGAGGTATATCCGGGGAGCTGTTTTTT	CASTREVAGGISGELFF	TRBV2	TRBJ2-2	TRBD2	NA
TGTGCCAGCAGCGCAATCGGGATCGGCAATGAGCAGTTCTTC	CASSAIGIGNEQFF	TRBV11-3	TRBJ2-1	NA	NA
TGTGCCAGCAGTTACGTCCCGGGACAGGTCCTTGAAGCTTTCTTT	CASSYVPGQVLEAFF	TRBV28	TRBJ1-1	TRBD1	NA
TGTGCCAGCAAACAGTCACTAGCCTACGAGCAGTACTTC	CASKQSLAYEQYF	TRBV6-5	TRBJ2-7	NA	NA
TGTGCCAGCACCTGGGGCAATAACTATGGCTACACCTTC	CASTWGNNYGYTF	TRBV28	TRBJ1-2	NA	NA
TGTGCCAGCTCCGGGACTAGGCTATCCAAGGCGTACAATGAGCAGTTCTTC	CASSGTRLSKAYNEQFF	TRBV19	TRBJ2-1	TRBD2	NA
TGTGCCAGCAGCTTGTCTGGGGCGCCTCCCGGGGAGCTGTTTTTT	CASSLSGAPPGELFF	TRBV5-4	TRBJ2-2	NA	NA
TGTGCCAGCAGGGGGACTAGCGGGGGGAGCTCCTACAATGAGCAGTTCTTC	CASRGTSGGSSYNEQFF	TRBV7-9	TRBJ2-1	TRBD2	NA
TGTGCCAGCAGACCGGCGACGGGGTATGAGACCCAGTACTTC	CASRPATGYETQYF	TRBV7-2	TRBJ2-5	NA	NA
TGTGCCAGCAGCCCCCACTGGGGGCAGAATTTACCCCTCCACTTT	CASSPHWGQNLPLHF	TRBV7-9	TRBJ1-6	NA	NA
TGTGCCAGCAGTTTATTGGGTGAAGGGGCGGCTAGGGAGCAGTACTTC	CASSLLGEGAAREQYF	TRBV28	TRBJ2-7	NA	NA
TGTGCCTGGACCAAGGGGCAGGGTAATAGCAATGAGCAGTTCTTC	CAWTKGQGNSNEQFF	TRBV30	TRBJ2-1	NA	once
TGTGCCAGCAGCTTCGTCAGGGCTGGTAATGAAAAACTGTTTTTT	CASSFVRAGNEKLFF	TRBV13	TRBJ1-4	NA	NA
TGTGCCAGCAGCTTCTTCGGGGGGACAGGAAATCAGCCCCAGCATTTT	CASSFFGGTGNQPQHF	TRBV7-9	TRBJ1-5	TRBD1	NA
TGTGCCAGTAGTGAAAGGACAGGGAATGGGAATCAGCCCCAGCATTTT	CASSERTGNGNQPQHF	TRBV19	TRBJ1-5	TRBD1	NA
TGTGCCAGCATCGAGCGTACTGAAGCTTTCTTT	CASIERTEAFF	TRBV7-9	TRBJ1-1	NA	NA
TGTGCCAGCAGCTTGGGGTGGACAGGGGGCAATGAGCAGTTCTTC	CASSLGWTGGNEQFF	TRBV5-5	TRBJ2-1	TRBD1	NA
TGTGCCAGCAGCGTAACGGAGGGATCGGGAGATACGCAGTATTTT	CASSVTEGSGDTQYF	TRBV9	TRBJ2-3	NA	NA